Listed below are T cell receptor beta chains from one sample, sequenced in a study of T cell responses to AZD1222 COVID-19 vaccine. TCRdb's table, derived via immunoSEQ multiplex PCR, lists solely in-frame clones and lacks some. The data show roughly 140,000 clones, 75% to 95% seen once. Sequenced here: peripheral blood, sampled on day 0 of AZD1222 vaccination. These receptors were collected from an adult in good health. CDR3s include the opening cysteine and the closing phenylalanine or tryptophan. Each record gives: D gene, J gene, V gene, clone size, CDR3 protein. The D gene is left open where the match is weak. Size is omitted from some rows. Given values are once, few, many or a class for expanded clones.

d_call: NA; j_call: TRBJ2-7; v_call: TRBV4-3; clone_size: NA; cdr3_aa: CASSTQGASGGEQYF
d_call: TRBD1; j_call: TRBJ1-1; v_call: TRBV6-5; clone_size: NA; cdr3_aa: CASLRGRNTEAFF
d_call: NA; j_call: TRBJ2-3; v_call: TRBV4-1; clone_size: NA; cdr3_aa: CASSQVSSRGADTQYF
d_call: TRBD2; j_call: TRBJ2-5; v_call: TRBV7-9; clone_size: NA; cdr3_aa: CASSFSSGRLWRETQYF
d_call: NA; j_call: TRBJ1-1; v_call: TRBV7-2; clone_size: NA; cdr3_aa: CASSLDRRRAFF
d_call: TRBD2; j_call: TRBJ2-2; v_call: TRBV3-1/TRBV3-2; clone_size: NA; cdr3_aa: CASSQDLGSGGVGELFF
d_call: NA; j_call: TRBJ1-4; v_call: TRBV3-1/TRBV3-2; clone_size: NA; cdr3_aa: CASSPGSLEKLFF
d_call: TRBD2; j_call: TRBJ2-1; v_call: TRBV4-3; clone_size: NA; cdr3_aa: CASSQDIGLAGLSSYNEQFF
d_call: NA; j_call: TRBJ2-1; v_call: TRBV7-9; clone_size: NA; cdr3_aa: CASRYLSNEQFF
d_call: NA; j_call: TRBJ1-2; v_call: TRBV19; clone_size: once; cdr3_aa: CASSNQQGSYGYTF
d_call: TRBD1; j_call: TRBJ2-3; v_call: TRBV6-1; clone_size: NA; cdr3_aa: CASSDGDRGLKDTQYF
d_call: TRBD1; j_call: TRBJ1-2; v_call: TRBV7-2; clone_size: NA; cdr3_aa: CASRGTAYGYTF
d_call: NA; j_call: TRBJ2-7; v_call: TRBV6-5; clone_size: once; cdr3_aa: CASSYGRDSYEQYF
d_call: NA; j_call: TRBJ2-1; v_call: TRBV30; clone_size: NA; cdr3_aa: CAWTPGAQDTNEQFF
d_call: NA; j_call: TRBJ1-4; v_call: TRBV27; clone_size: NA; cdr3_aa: CASSRDRPEKLFF